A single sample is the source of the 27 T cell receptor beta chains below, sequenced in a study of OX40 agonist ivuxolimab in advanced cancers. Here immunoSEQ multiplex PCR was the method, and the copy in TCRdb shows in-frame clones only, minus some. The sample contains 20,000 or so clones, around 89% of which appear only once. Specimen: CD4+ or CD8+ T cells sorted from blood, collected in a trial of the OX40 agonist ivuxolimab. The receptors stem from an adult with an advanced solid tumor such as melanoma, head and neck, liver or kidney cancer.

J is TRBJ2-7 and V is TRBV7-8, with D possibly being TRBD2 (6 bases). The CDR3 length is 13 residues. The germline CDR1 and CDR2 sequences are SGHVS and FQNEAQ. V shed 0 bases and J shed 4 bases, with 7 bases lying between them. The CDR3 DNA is TGTGCCAGCAGCTTAGCGCTAGCGTACGAGCAGTACTTC. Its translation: CASSLALAYEQYF. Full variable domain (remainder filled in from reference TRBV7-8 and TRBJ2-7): GAGVSQSPRYKVAKRGQDVALRCDPISGHVSLFWYQQALGQGPEFLTYFQNEAQLDKSGLPSDRFFAERPEGSVSTLKIQRTQQEDSAVYLCASSLALAYEQYFGPGTRLTVT.

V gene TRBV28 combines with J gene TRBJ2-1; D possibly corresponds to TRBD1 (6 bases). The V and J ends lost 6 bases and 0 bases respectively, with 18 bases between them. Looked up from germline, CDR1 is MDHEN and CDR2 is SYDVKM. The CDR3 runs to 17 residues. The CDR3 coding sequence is TGTGCCAGCAGACGAACCGTCACAGGGAGCTCCTACAATGAGCAGTTCTTC. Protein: CASRRTVTGSSYNEQFF.

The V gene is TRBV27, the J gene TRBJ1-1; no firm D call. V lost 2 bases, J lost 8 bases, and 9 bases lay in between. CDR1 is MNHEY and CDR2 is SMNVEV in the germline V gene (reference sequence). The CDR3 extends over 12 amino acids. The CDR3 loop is CASSLIGREAFF. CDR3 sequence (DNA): TGTGCCAGCAGTTTAATTGGCAGGGAAGCTTTCTTT.

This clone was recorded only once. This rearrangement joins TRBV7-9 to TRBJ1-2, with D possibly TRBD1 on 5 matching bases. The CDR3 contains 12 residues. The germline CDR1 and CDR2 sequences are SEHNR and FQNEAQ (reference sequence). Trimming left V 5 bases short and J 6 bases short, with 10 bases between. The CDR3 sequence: CASSPGANGYTF. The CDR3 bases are TGTGCCAGCAGCCCCGGGGCCAATGGCTACACCTTC.

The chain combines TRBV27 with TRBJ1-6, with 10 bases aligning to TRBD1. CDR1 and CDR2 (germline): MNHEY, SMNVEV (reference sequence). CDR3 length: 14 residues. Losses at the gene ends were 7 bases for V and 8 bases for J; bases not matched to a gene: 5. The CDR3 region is CASTWTGGDSPLHF. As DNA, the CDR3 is TGTGCCAGCACCTGGACAGGGGGGGATTCACCCCTCCACTTT.

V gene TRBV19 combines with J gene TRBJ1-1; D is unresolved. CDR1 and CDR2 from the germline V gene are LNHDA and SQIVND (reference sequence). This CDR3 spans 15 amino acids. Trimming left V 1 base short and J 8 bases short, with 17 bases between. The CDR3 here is CASSIGGRQIDEAFF. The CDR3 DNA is TGTGCCAGTAGTATAGGGGGTCGGCAGATCGACGAAGCTTTCTTT.

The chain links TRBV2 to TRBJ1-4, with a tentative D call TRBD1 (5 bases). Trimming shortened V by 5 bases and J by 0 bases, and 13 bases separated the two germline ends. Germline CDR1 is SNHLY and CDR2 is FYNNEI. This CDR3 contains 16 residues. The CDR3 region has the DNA TGTGCCAGCAGTAACGCGGGACTCACAACTAATGAAAAACTGTTTTTT. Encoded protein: CASSNAGLTTNEKLFF.

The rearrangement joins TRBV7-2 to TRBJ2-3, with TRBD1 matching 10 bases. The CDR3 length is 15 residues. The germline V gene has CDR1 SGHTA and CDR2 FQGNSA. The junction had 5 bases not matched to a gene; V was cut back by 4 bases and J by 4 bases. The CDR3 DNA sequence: TGTGCCAGCAGCTCGACAGGGGGCGTCGCAGATACGCAGTATTTT. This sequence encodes CASSSTGGVADTQYF.

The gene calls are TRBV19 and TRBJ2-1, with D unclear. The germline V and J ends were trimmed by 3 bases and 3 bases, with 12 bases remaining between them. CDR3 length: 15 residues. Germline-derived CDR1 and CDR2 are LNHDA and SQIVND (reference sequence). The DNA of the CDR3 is TGTGCCAGTAGTATCGCCGGAAACGACTACAATGAGCAGTTCTTC. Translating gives CASSIAGNDYNEQFF.

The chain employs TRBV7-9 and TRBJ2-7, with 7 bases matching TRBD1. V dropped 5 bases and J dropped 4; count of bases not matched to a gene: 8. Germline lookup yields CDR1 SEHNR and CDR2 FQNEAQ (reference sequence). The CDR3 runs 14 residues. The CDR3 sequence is CASSPPQDRYEQYF. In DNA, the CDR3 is TGTGCCAGCAGCCCCCCCCAGGACAGGTACGAGCAGTACTTC.

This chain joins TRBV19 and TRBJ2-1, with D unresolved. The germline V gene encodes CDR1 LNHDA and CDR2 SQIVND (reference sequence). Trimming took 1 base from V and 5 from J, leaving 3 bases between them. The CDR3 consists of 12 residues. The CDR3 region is CASSIAHNEQFF. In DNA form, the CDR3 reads TGTGCCAGTAGTATAGCACACAATGAGCAGTTCTTC. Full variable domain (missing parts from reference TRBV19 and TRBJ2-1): DGGITQSPKYLFRKEGQNVTLSCEQNLNHDAMYWYRQDPGQGLRLIYYSQIVNDFQKGDIAEGYSVSREKKESFPLTVTSAQKNPTAFYLCASSIAHNEQFFGPGTRLTVL.

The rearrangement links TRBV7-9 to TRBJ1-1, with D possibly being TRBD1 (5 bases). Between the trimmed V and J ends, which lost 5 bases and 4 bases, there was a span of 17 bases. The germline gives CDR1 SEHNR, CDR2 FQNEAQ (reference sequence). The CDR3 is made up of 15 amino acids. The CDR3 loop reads CASSTRDAGSTEAFF. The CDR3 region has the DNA TGTGCCAGCAGCACCCGAGATGCAGGGAGCACTGAAGCTTTCTTT.

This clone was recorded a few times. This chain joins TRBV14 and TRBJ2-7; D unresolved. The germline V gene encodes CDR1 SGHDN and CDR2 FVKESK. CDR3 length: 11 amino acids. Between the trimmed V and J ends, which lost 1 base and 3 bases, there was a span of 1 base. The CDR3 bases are TGTGCCAGCAGCCAAGGCTACGAGCAGTACTTC. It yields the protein CASSQGYEQYF.

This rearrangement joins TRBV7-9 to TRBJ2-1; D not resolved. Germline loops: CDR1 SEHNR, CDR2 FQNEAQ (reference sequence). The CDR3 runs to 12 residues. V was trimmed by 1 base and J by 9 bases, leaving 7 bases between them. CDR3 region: CASSLGIIEQFF. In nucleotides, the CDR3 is TGTGCCAGCAGCTTAGGGATTATTGAGCAGTTCTTC. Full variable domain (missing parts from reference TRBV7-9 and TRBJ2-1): DTGVSQNPRHKITKRGQNVTFRCDPISEHNRLYWYRQTLGQGPEFLTYFQNEAQLEKSRLLSDRFSAERPKGSFSTLEIQRTEQGDSAMYLCASSLGIIEQFFGPGTRLTVL.

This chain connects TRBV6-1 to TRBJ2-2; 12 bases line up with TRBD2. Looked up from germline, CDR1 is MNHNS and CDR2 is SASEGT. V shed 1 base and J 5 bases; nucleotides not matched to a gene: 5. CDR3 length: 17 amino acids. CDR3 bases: TGTGCCAGCAGTGAAGGGACTAGCGGGATAAAAACCGGGGAGCTGTTTTTT. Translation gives CASSEGTSGIKTGELFF.

This chain's CDR3 is CASSLRISDTQYF. CDR3 DNA: TGTGCCAGCAGCTTGCGGATCTCAGATACGCAGTATTTT. V usage is TRBV5-4 and J usage is TRBJ2-3; D remains ambiguous. V dropped 1 base and J dropped 4 bases, with 7 bases sitting between them. CDR3 length: 13 residues. Germline V gives CDR1 SGHNT, CDR2 YYREEE (reference sequence).

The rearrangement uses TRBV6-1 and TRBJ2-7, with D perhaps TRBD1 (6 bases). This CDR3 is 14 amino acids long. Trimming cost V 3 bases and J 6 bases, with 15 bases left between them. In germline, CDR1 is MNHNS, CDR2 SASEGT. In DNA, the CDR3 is TGTGCCAGCAGTGAGCGCAGGGGCGGGTCCGAGCAGTACTTC. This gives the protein CASSERRGGSEQYF.

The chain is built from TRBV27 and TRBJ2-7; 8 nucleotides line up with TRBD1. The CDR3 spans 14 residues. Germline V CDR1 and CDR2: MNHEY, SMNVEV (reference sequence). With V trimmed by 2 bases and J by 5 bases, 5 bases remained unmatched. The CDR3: CASSLNRGMNEQYF. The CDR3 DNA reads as TGTGCCAGCAGTTTAAACAGGGGGATGAACGAGCAGTACTTC.

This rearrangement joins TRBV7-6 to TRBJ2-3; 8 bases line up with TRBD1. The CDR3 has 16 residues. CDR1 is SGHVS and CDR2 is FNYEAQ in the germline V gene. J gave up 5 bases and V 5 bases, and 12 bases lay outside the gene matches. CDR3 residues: CASSTRQGTTGDTQYF. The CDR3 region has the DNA TGTGCCAGCAGCACTCGACAGGGGACCACCGGAGATACGCAGTATTTT.

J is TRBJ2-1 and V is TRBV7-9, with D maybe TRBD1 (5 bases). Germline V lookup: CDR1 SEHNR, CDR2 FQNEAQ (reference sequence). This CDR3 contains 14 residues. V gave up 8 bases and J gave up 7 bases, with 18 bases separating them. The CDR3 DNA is TGTGCCAGCCTAGACAGTAGGAGCGAGAATGAGCAGTTCTTC. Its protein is CASLDSRSENEQFF. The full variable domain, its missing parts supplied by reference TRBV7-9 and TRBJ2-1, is DTGVSQNPRHKITKRGQNVTFRCDPISEHNRLYWYRQTLGQGPEFLTYFQNEAQLEKSRLLSDRFSAERPKGSFSTLEIQRTEQGDSAMYLCASLDSRSENEQFFGPGTRLTVL.

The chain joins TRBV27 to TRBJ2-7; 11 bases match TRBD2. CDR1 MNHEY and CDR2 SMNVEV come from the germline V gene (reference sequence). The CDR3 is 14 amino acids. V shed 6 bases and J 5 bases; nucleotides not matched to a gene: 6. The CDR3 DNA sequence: TGTGCCAGCAGCTTAGCGGGAGGGCTAAACGAGCAGTACTTC. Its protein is CASSLAGGLNEQYF.

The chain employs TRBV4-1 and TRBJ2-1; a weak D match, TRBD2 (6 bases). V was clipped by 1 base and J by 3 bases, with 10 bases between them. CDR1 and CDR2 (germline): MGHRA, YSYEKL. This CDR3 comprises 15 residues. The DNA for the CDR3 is TGCGCCAGCAGCCAAGGGGAGGACTACTACAATGAGCAGTTCTTC. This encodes CASSQGEDYYNEQFF.

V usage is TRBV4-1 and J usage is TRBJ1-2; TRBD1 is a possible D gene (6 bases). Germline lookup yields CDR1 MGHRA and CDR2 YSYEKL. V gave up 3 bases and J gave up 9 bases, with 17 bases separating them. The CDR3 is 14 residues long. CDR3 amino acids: CASSHHLPTGSYTF. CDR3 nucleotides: TGCGCCAGCAGCCATCATTTACCGACAGGAAGCTACACCTTC.

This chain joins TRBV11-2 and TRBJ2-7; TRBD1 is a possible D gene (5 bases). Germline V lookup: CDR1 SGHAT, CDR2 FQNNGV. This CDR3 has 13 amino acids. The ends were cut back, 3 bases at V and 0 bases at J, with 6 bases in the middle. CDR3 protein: CASSLGPSYEQYF. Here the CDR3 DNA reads TGTGCCAGCAGCTTGGGGCCCTCCTACGAGCAGTACTTC.

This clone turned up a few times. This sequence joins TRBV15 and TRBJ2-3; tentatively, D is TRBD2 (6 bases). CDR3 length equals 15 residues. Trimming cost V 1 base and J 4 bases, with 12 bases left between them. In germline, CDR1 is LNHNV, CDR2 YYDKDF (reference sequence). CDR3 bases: TGTGCCACCAGCAGAGGGAGGGGAGCGGCAGATACGCAGTATTTT. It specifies CATSRGRGAADTQYF.

In DNA, the CDR3 is TGTGCCAGCAGCAGCCGGGAGGGCCCAACCTACGAGCAGTACTTC. It encodes CASSSREGPTYEQYF. The J gene is TRBJ2-7, the V gene TRBV13; 8 nucleotides agree with TRBD2. Germline CDR1 reads PRHDT; CDR2 reads FYEKMQ (reference sequence). After removal of 5 bases from V and 2 bases from J, the junction contained 8 bases not matched to a gene. The CDR3 contains 15 residues.

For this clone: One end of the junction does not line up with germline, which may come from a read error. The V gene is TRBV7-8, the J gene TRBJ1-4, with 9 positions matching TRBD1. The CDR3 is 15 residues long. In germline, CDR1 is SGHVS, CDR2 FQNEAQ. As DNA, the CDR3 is TGTGCCAGCAGCTCCCGCCCCGGGACAGGGTACTTCAAATCGTTT. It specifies CASSSRPGTGYFKSF.